A single sample gave rise to the 7 T cell receptor beta chains below, sequenced in a study of OX40 agonist ivuxolimab in advanced cancers. The method was immunoSEQ multiplex PCR; TCRdb's version includes in-frame clones alone and lacks a portion of them. The profile shows fewer than 55,000 clones, 75% to 90% of them singletons. The sequencing used CD4+ or CD8+ T cells sorted from blood, collected in a trial of the OX40 agonist ivuxolimab. The receptor source for this set is an adult with an advanced solid tumor such as melanoma, head and neck, liver or kidney cancer.

This clone came up once. The rearrangement links TRBV5-8 to TRBJ1-2; perhaps TRBD1 as D (6 bases). Germline V gene data show CDR1 as SGHTS and CDR2 as YDEGEE. The CDR3 consists of 16 residues. V was trimmed by 0 bases and J by 0 bases, leaving 12 bases between them. CDR3 DNA: TGTGCCAGCAGCTTGGACGGGACATATACTAACTATGGCTACACCTTC. Amino acids: CASSLDGTYTNYGYTF.

V usage is TRBV28 and J usage is TRBJ2-5; a possible D gene is TRBD1 (7 bases). V shed 4 bases and J shed 4 bases, with 19 bases lying between them. Per the germline V gene, CDR1 is MDHEN and CDR2 is SYDVKM. The CDR3 consists of 16 residues. CDR3 bases: TGTGCCAGCAGTTCCCATCAGGGGGGCGAGGGAGAGACCCAGTACTTC. It translates to CASSSHQGGEGETQYF.

V usage is TRBV5-1 and J usage is TRBJ1-6, with a possible D match to TRBD1 (5 bases). CDR1 is SGHRS and CDR2 is YFSETQ in the germline V gene. The CDR3 has 15 amino acids. V lost 0 bases and J 10 bases, leaving 14 bases between the germline ends. The CDR3 reads CASSLDEAGRSPLHF. Here the CDR3 DNA reads TGCGCCAGCAGCTTGGACGAGGCAGGGAGATCACCCCTCCACTTT.

The CDR3 sequence is CASSMPHLEYSMGYTF. The CDR3 bases are TGTGCCAGTAGTATGCCTCACTTGGAGTATTCTATGGGCTACACCTTC. V usage is TRBV19 and J usage is TRBJ1-2, with D hard to call. Looked up from germline, CDR1 is LNHDA and CDR2 is SQIVND (reference sequence). With 3 bases removed from V and 8 bases from J, the gap between germline ends came to 22 bases. The CDR3 is made up of 16 amino acids.

V gene TRBV28 combines with J gene TRBJ2-1, with a weak D call TRBD2 (5 bases). CDR3 size: 14 residues. V was shortened by 7 bases and J by 2 bases, with 12 bases between the two germline ends. Germline CDR1 MDHEN, CDR2 SYDVKM. In nucleotides, the CDR3 is TGTGCCAGCAAAGGGAGTGTCCCCTACAATGAGCAGTTCTTC. This encodes CASKGSVPYNEQFF.

As DNA, the CDR3 is TGTGCCAGCAGCTTAGATGCAGCGATTAACTATGGCTACACCTTC. Translation: CASSLDAAINYGYTF. The V and J genes are TRBV7-2 and TRBJ1-2; no clear D gene. The CDR3 contains 15 residues. V was clipped by 1 base and J by 1 base, with 10 bases between them. Germline-derived CDR1 and CDR2 are SGHTA and FQGNSA.

The chain links TRBV9 to TRBJ2-2, with D possibly being TRBD1 (6 bases). Germline V lookup: CDR1 SGDLS, CDR2 YYNGEE. This CDR3 is built from 15 residues. V lost 0 bases to trimming and J lost 2 bases, with 8 bases between them. In nucleotides, the CDR3 is TGTGCCAGCAGCGTAGGGGGGCTCAACACCGGGGAGCTGTTTTTT. Residues: CASSVGGLNTGELFF.